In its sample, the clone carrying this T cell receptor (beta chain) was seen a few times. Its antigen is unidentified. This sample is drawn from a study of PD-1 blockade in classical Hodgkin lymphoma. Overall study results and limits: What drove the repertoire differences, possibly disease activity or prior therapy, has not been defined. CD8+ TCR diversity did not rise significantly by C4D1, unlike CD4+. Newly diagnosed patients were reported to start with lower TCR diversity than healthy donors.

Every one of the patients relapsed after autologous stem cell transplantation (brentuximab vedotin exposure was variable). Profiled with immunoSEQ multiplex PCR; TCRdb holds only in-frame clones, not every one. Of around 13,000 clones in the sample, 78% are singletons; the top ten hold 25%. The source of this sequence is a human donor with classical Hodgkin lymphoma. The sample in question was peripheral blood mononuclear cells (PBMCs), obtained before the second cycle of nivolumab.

This chain's CDR3 is CASSYPRRASGNTIYF. As DNA, the CDR3 is TGTGCCAGTAGTTACCCCAGGAGGGCCTCTGGAAACACCATATATTTT. The genes are TRBV19 and TRBJ1-3; D call uncertain. The V gene lost 5 bases and the J gene lost 0 bases, with 14 bases spanning the gap. There are 16 residues in the CDR3. Germline assignment: CDR1 LNHDA and CDR2 SQIVND (reference sequence).